These T cell receptor beta chains were read from a single sample in a study of blood T cell repertoires in COVID-19. Clones were read by immunoSEQ multiplex PCR, and TCRdb kept only the in-frame ones, dropping some. Of around 130,000 clones in the sample, roughly 80% were seen once. The sample consisted of peripheral blood. These receptors were taken from a human donor in a cohort sampled during active COVID-19. CDR3s include the opening cysteine and the closing phenylalanine or tryptophan. A D gene is named only where the DNA matches it firmly. A row's size may be missing; if present it is once, few, many or a size class.

v_call,d_call,j_call,clone_size,cdr3_nt,cdr3_aa
TRBV6-5,NA,TRBJ1-4,NA,TGTGCCAGCAGTTACGGCCCCCGTTTTGGTGAAAAACTGTTTTTT,CASSYGPRFGEKLFF
TRBV6-1,TRBD2,TRBJ2-3,NA,TGTGCCAGCAGTGGTATTAGCGGGGAAAGCACAGATACGCAGTATTTT,CASSGISGESTDTQYF
TRBV5-1,NA,TRBJ1-2,once,TGCGCCAGCTCCACGAGGTCCTCCTATGGCTACACCTTC,CASSTRSSYGYTF
TRBV5-4,TRBD2,TRBJ2-7,NA,TGTGCCAGCAGCGGTAGCGGGAGTTACTACGAGCAGTACTTC,CASSGSGSYYEQYF
TRBV5-1,TRBD2,TRBJ2-4,NA,TGCGCCAGCAGCTTGGAACTAGCGGGAGCCAAAAACATTCAGTACTTC,CASSLELAGAKNIQYF
TRBV6-1,NA,TRBJ2-7,NA,TGTGCCAGCAGTGAAAGTACAGGGCCAATCTACGAGCAGTACTTC,CASSESTGPIYEQYF
TRBV6-5,TRBD1,TRBJ1-6,NA,TGTGCCAGCGGGACGGACAGGGGTTTCAATTCACCCCTCCACTTT,CASGTDRGFNSPLHF
TRBV27,TRBD1,TRBJ2-7,once,TGTGCCAGCAGGAGACAGGGGGCGGGCTCCTACGAGCAGTACTTC,CASRRQGAGSYEQYF
TRBV3-1/TRBV3-2,NA,TRBJ2-7,once,TGTGCCAGCAGCCATGAATCGCCATCCCGGAGCGAGCAGTACTTC,CASSHESPSRSEQYF
TRBV27,NA,TRBJ1-1,NA,TGTGCCAGCAGCATACAGGGCCCTAGTGACACTGAAGCTTTCTTT,CASSIQGPSDTEAFF